Each of the 28 T cell receptor beta chains below was sequenced from the same sample in a study of cytotoxic CD8 clonotypes in ibrutinib-treated CLL. Data came from immunoSEQ multiplex PCR; TCRdb stores just in-frame clones and leaves some out. The table records hundreds of thousands of clones, over 60% of them present only once. The input for sequencing was PBMCs, taken after 36 months of ibrutinib treatment. These receptors were taken from a human donor with chronic lymphocytic leukemia.

This chain joins TRBV27 and TRBJ2-7; 9 nucleotides align to TRBD1. The CDR3 contains 15 residues. Germline V CDR1 and CDR2: MNHEY, SMNVEV (reference sequence). Trimming took 0 bases from V and 3 from J; bases not matched to a gene: 3. The CDR3 DNA reads TGTGCCAGCAGTTTATCTGGGACAGGGTTCTACGAGCAGTACTTC. Its protein is CASSLSGTGFYEQYF.

This clone was detected a few times. The gene calls are TRBV5-1 and TRBJ2-7; no reliable D call. CDR1 is SGHRS and CDR2 is YFSETQ in the germline V gene. The CDR3 has 15 residues. The ends were cut back, 0 bases at V and 0 bases at J, with 10 bases in the middle. The CDR3, as DNA: TGCGCCAGCAGCTTGGTAGCTCCCACCTCCTACGAGCAGTACTTC. Translated, it gives CASSLVAPTSYEQYF.

This clone was counted a few times. The rearrangement links TRBV28 to TRBJ2-3, with D perhaps TRBD2 (5 bases). There are 15 residues in the CDR3. Germline V gives CDR1 MDHEN, CDR2 SYDVKM. Trimming shortened V by 5 bases and J by 1 base, and 13 bases separated the two germline ends. CDR3 in DNA: TGTGCCAGCAGTCCTAGCATCTGGGGCACAGATACGCAGTATTTT. This sequence encodes CASSPSIWGTDTQYF.

This clone was detected only a few times. The chain combines TRBV18 with TRBJ2-6; D tentatively reads TRBD1 or TRBD2 (5 bases each). V shed 6 bases and J shed 0 bases, with 12 bases lying between them. Germline-derived CDR1 and CDR2 are KGHSH and LQKENI. This CDR3 has 16 residues. The CDR3: CASSRGAASGANVLTF. The CDR3 DNA reads TGTGCCAGCTCCAGAGGGGCGGCCTCTGGGGCCAACGTCCTGACTTTC.

This rearrangement joins TRBV5-1 to TRBJ2-3, with 9 bases aligning to TRBD1. From germline, CDR1 is SGHRS and CDR2 YFSETQ. The CDR3 runs 16 residues. Losses at the gene ends were 0 bases for V and 2 bases for J; bases not matched to a gene: 4. In nucleotides, the CDR3 is TGCGCCAGCAGCTTGGGGGACAGGGCCAACACAGATACGCAGTATTTT. Translated, it gives CASSLGDRANTDTQYF.

The chain recombines TRBV19 with TRBJ1-1; 7 nucleotides match TRBD1. This CDR3 comprises 15 residues. CDR1 is LNHDA and CDR2 is SQIVND in the germline V gene (reference sequence). V shed 0 bases and J 2 bases; nucleotides not matched to a gene: 3. In nucleotides, the CDR3 is TGTGCCAGTAGTATAGATGAGGGGGCCAACACTGAAGCTTTCTTT. Encoded protein: CASSIDEGANTEAFF.

In this sample, this clone turned up a few times. The chain links TRBV19 to TRBJ1-5; TRBD1 might be the D (6 bases). V dropped 6 bases and J dropped 6 bases, with 12 bases sitting between them. This CDR3 spans 13 amino acids. Per the germline V gene, CDR1 is LNHDA and CDR2 is SQIVND (reference sequence). CDR3 protein: CASRTGFSQPQHF. In nucleotides, the CDR3 is TGTGCCAGTAGAACAGGGTTTAGTCAGCCCCAGCATTTT.

This chain connects TRBV7-6 to TRBJ2-7; D uncertain. V lost 1 base to trimming and J lost 3 bases, with 13 bases between them. Per the germline V gene, CDR1 is SGHVS and CDR2 is FNYEAQ. This CDR3 has 15 residues. CDR3 nucleotide sequence: TGTGCCAGCAGCTTAGGGTCCGACCGTTACTACGAGCAGTACTTC. It yields the protein CASSLGSDRYYEQYF.

As concerns this clone: Other DNA sequences in the sample encode the same CDR3. The V and J genes are TRBV6-1 and TRBJ2-7; 7 bases fit TRBD1. V lost 11 bases and J lost 2; bases outside the gene matches: 6. CDR3 size: 12 residues. The V gene's germline CDR1 is MNHNS and CDR2 SASEGT. The CDR3 reads CASRDSTYEQYF. CDR3 coding DNA: TGTGCCTCCCGGGACAGCACCTACGAGCAGTACTTC.

The V and J genes are TRBV4-1 and TRBJ1-6, with D possibly TRBD1 on 5 matching bases. This CDR3 region has 16 residues. The V end was cut by 1 base, the J end by 3 bases, with 10 bases between. Germline values: CDR1 MGHRA, CDR2 YSYEKL. This chain's CDR3 is CASSQAPGIYNSPLHF. The CDR3 DNA is TGCGCCAGCAGCCAAGCCCCAGGGATCTATAATTCACCCCTCCACTTT.

V gene TRBV28 combines with J gene TRBJ2-3; no definite D call. V lost 3 bases and J lost 3, with 16 bases in between. The CDR3 spans 16 residues. The germline gives CDR1 MDHEN, CDR2 SYDVKM. The CDR3 spells CASSFSLAVVTDTQYF. The CDR3 nucleotides read TGTGCCAGCAGTTTCTCCTTGGCGGTGGTAACAGATACGCAGTATTTT.

This clone was seen a few times. The chain combines TRBV5-4 with TRBJ2-7; the D gene is possibly TRBD2 (6 bases). There are 13 residues in the CDR3. Germline V lookup: CDR1 SGHNT, CDR2 YYREEE (reference sequence). Trimming shortened V by 2 bases and J by 3 bases, and 9 bases separated the two germline ends. The CDR3 DNA follows: TGTGCCAGCAGCTTTGGGGGGATCTACGAGCAGTACTTC. This encodes CASSFGGIYEQYF.

This chain connects TRBV29-1 to TRBJ2-7; D assignment may be TRBD1 or TRBD2 (5 bases each). V was clipped by 7 bases and J by 5 bases, with 18 bases between them. Germline values: CDR1 SQVTM, CDR2 ANQGSEA. This CDR3 is 13 amino acids long. CDR3 amino acids: CSAEGLAPHEQYF. The CDR3 DNA sequence: TGCAGCGCCGAGGGGCTAGCCCCCCACGAGCAGTACTTC.

This clone occurred once. The CDR3 region has the DNA TGTGCCAGCAGTGGGACTAGCGGGAGCAGGGGGTTCTTC. Its translation is CASSGTSGSRGFF. The rearrangement joins TRBV28 to TRBJ2-1; 14 nucleotides align to TRBD2. The CDR3 has 13 residues. Germline-derived CDR1 and CDR2 are MDHEN and SYDVKM. V was clipped by 5 bases and J by 15 bases; unmatched bases: 6.

Regarding this clone: Relative to the germline gene, one junction end is altered; a read error may explain this. The chain links TRBV5-4 to TRBJ2-7, with D maybe TRBD1 (6 bases). Germline V gives CDR1 SGHNT, CDR2 YYREEE (reference sequence). The CDR3 is 12 residues long. For the CDR3, the DNA is TGCGCCAGCAGCCGGGCGGGTGGGGGCTCTTTCTTC. It translates to CASSRAGGGSFF. Variable domain in full (rest from reference TRBV5-4 and TRBJ2-7): ETGVTQSPTHLIKTRGQQVTLRCSSQSGHNTVSWYQQALGQGPQFIFQYYREEENGRGNFPPRFSGLQFPNYSSELNVNALELDDSALYLCASSRAGGGSFFGPGTRLTVT.

CDR3 protein: CASSIGTGGLTEAFF. The DNA of the CDR3 is TGTGCCAGTAGTATAGGCACAGGGGGTTTAACTGAAGCTTTCTTT. The chain combines TRBV19 with TRBJ1-1; 8 bases are shared with TRBD1. In germline, CDR1 is LNHDA, CDR2 SQIVND (reference sequence). CDR3 length: 15 amino acids. The junction had 6 bases not matched to a gene; V was cut back by 1 base and J by 5 bases.

The rearrangement links TRBV7-9 to TRBJ2-3; D remains unclear. CDR1 and CDR2 (germline): SEHNR, FQNEAQ (reference sequence). This CDR3 is 15 amino acids long. V gave up 4 bases and J gave up 2 bases, with 13 bases separating them. The chain's CDR3 is CASSSQTQLTDTQYF. CDR3 in DNA: TGTGCCAGCAGCTCCCAAACTCAGCTCACAGATACGCAGTATTTT.

V and J are TRBV27 and TRBJ1-5; 7 positions match TRBD1. V shed 6 bases and J 0 bases; nucleotides not matched to a gene: 5. Germline loops: CDR1 MNHEY, CDR2 SMNVEV (reference sequence). The CDR3 has 15 amino acids. CDR3 sequence: CASRPTGYSNQPQHF. As DNA, the CDR3 is TGTGCCAGCAGACCGACAGGGTATAGCAATCAGCCCCAGCATTTT.

This sequence joins TRBV5-6 and TRBJ2-7; possible D gene TRBD1, 6 bases. The ends were cut back, 0 bases at V and 3 bases at J, with 13 bases in the middle. This CDR3 has 15 residues. The germline CDR1 and CDR2 sequences are SGHDT and YYEEEE. CDR3 region: CASSLGSVGGYEQYF. As DNA, the CDR3 is TGTGCCAGCAGCTTGGGTTCAGTAGGGGGCTACGAGCAGTACTTC.

Only a few counts were recorded for this clone. The chain recombines TRBV5-1 with TRBJ1-3; 9 bases agree with TRBD1. Germline lookup yields CDR1 SGHRS and CDR2 YFSETQ. The CDR3 is 15 residues long. V shed 4 bases and J 2 bases; nucleotides not matched to a gene: 4. The CDR3 spells CASSKGQGTGNTIYF. DNA for the CDR3: TGCGCCAGCAGCAAGGGACAGGGCACTGGAAACACCATATATTTT.

The chain carries TRBV15 and TRBJ1-1, with D hard to call. Per germline, CDR1 LNHNV and CDR2 YYDKDF (reference sequence). With 0 bases removed from V and 4 bases from J, the gap between germline ends came to 6 bases. The length of the CDR3 is 13 residues. This CDR3 is CATSRDGFTEAFF. The CDR3 nucleotides read TGTGCCACCAGCAGAGATGGGTTCACTGAAGCTTTCTTT.

DNA for the CDR3: TGTGCCAGTAGGGAAGGGCACGGGTGGACAGATACGCAGTATTTT. Translated, it gives CASREGHGWTDTQYF. The chain employs TRBV19 and TRBJ2-3; D is unclear. V lost 6 bases to trimming and J lost 3 bases, with 16 bases between them. The length of the CDR3 is 15 residues. Germline CDR1 reads LNHDA; CDR2 reads SQIVND (reference sequence).

This clone was counted a single time. The genes are TRBV5-1 and TRBJ2-2, with unresolved D. V was trimmed by 1 base and J by 4 bases, leaving 8 bases between them. The CDR3 is 14 amino acids. In germline, CDR1 is SGHRS, CDR2 YFSETQ. CDR3 sequence: CASSLYLSTGELFF. The DNA of the CDR3 is TGCGCCAGCAGCTTGTACCTTTCCACCGGGGAGCTGTTTTTT.

This clone was counted between two and nine times. The J gene is TRBJ1-1, the V gene TRBV5-1; no definite D call. The CDR3 has 16 residues. The V gene's germline CDR1 is SGHRS and CDR2 YFSETQ. Trimming removed 1 base at V and 4 bases at J, with 17 bases between. CDR3 bases: TGCGCCAGCAGCTTGTTCTCCGGGGTAGATGGCACTGAAGCTTTCTTT. It is translated as CASSLFSGVDGTEAFF.

The genes are TRBV10-1 and TRBJ2-1; D tentatively reads TRBD1 or TRBD2 (5 bases each). The V gene lost 3 bases and the J gene lost 4 bases, with 22 bases spanning the gap. Per the germline V gene, CDR1 is WNHNN and CDR2 is SYGVQD (reference sequence). This CDR3 region has 18 residues. CDR3: CASSDPPYGAQFYNEQFF. In nucleotides, the CDR3 is TGCGCCAGCAGTGACCCCCCCTACGGGGCCCAATTTTACAATGAGCAGTTCTTC.

The chain links TRBV29-1 to TRBJ2-2, with D hard to call. V lost 3 bases and J 4 bases, leaving 6 bases between the germline ends. The germline gives CDR1 SQVTM, CDR2 ANQGSEA. This CDR3 is 12 amino acids long. The CDR3 bases are TGCAGCGTTGATCTCGGCACCGGGGAGCTGTTTTTT. It yields the protein CSVDLGTGELFF.

This chain joins TRBV27 and TRBJ2-7; 11 bases align to TRBD2. CDR1 and CDR2 from the germline V gene are MNHEY and SMNVEV (reference sequence). Unmatched junction bases numbered 11, after V lost 6 bases and J lost 7 bases. The CDR3 loop spans 15 amino acids. The CDR3 DNA is TGTGCCAGCAGCGGAGATACTAGCGGGAGCGAGGAGCAGTACTTC. Encoded protein: CASSGDTSGSEEQYF.

This CDR3 is CASSESRTGGGNTIYF. The CDR3 region has the DNA TGTGCCAGCAGTGAATCCCGTACAGGGGGCGGAAACACCATATATTTT. The rearrangement uses TRBV25-1 and TRBJ1-3; 9 bases agree with TRBD1. Germline values: CDR1 MGHDK, CDR2 SYGVNS. V was pared by 1 base and J by 4 bases, with 5 bases of the junction left unmatched. CDR3 length: 16 amino acids.